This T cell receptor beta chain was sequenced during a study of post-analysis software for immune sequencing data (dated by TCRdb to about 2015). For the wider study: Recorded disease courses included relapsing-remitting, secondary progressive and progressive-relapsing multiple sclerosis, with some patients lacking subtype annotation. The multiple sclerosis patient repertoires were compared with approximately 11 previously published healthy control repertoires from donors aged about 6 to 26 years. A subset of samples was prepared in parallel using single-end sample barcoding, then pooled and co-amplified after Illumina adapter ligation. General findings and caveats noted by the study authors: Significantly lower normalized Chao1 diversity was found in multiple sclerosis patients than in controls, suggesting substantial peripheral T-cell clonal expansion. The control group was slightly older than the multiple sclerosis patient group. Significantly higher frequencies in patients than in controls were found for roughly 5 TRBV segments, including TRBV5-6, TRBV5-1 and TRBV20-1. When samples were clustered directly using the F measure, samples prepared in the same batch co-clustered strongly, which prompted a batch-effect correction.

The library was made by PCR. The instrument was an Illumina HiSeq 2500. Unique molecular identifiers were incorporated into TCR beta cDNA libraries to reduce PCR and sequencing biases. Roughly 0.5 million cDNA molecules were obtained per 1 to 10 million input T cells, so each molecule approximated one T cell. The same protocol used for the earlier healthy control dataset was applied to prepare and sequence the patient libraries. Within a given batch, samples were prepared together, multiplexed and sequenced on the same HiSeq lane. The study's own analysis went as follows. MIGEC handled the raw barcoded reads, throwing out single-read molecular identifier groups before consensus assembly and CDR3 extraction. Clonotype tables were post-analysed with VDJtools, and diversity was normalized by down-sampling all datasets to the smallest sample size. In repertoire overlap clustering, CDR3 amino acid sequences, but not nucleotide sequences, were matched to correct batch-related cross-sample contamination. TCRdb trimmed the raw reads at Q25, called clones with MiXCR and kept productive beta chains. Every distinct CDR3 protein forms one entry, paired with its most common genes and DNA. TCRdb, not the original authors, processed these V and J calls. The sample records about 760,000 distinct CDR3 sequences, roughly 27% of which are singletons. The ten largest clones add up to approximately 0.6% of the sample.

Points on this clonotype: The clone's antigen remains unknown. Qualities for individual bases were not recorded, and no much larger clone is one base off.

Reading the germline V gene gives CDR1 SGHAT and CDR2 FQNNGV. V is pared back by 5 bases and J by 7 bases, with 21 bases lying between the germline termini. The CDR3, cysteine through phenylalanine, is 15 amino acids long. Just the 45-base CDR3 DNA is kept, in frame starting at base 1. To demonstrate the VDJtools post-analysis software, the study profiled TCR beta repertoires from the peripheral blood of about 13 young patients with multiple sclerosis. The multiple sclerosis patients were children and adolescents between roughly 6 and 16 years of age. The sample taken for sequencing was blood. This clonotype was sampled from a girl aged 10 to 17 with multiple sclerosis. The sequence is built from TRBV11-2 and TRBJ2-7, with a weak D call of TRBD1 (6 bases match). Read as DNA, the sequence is TGTGCCAGCAGCCTTACAGGGAGCTCCTACAATGAGCAGTACTTC. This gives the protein CASSLTGSSYNEQYF.